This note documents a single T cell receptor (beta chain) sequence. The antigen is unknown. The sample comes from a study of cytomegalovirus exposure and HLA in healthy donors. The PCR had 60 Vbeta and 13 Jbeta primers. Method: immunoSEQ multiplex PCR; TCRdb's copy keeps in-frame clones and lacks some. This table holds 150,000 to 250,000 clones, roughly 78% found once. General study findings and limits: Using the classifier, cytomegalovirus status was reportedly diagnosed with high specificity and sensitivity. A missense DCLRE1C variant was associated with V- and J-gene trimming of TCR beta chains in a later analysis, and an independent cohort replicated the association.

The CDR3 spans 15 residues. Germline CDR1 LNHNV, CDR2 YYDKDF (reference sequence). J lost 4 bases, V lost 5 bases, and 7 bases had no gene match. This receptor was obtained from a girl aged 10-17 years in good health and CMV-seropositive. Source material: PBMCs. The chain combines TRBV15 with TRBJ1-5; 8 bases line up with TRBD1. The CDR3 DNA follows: TGTGCCACCAGCGGCGACAGGGGCATTAATCAGCCCCAGCATTTT. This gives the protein CATSGDRGINQPQHF.